A single sample is the source of the 2 T cell receptor beta chains below, sequenced in a study of neoadjuvant anti-PD-1 for oral cavity cancer. The assay was immunoSEQ multiplex PCR, and TCRdb's table has in-frame clones only and misses some. Of more than 10,000 clones listed, around 66% are singletons. The input for sequencing was PBMCs, taken before nivolumab (anti-PD-1) treatment. The receptors shown here come from a person between 40 and 79 years old with oral cavity squamous cell carcinoma.

This chain uses TRBV7-3 with TRBJ2-1; 7 positions agree with TRBD2. The CDR3 is 15 amino acids. Trimming took 5 bases from V and 3 from J; bases not matched to a gene: 7. Germline assignment: CDR1 SGHTA and CDR2 FQGTGA. CDR3 nucleotide sequence: TGTGCCAGCAGCGCTGGGGGAGGGAACTACAATGAGCAGTTCTTC. Translating gives CASSAGGGNYNEQFF.

This clone was seen more than once but under ten times. Here the CDR3 reads CASSFAGGQETQYF. The CDR3 DNA follows: TGTGCCAGCAGCTTTGCGGGAGGCCAAGAGACCCAGTACTTC. The rearrangement joins TRBV5-6 to TRBJ2-5; TRBD2 matches 8 bases. Germline V gene sequence: CDR1 SGHDT, CDR2 YYEEEE. J lost 1 base, V lost 2 bases, and 1 base had no gene match. This CDR3 has 14 amino acids.